This section outlines one T cell receptor beta chain sequence together with its context. The germline gene is not matched at one end of the junction; a read error may be the cause. Donors had localized lung adenocarcinoma, a non-small cell lung cancer. These data originate in a study of CD4 and CD8 cells across lung adenocarcinoma regions. TCRdb used MiXCR to reprocess the PCR reads, holding one entry per CDR3 protein. Of 15,000 or so distinct CDR3 sequences listed, 35% to 55% are singletons. Germline V gives CDR1 WNHNN, CDR2 SYGVQD (reference sequence). The CDR3 extends over 17 amino acids. This sequence originates from a male donor with lung adenocarcinoma. The CD4 and CD8 labels of this study may be unreliable. The chain joins TRBV10-1 to TRBJ2-3; D may be TRBD2 (7 bases). What was sequenced was CD4+ T cells from the center of a lung tumor. The CDR3 DNA follows: TGCGCCAGCAGTGAGGGGGGCGGGAGCTTTGGCACAGATACGCAGTACTTT. Translating it yields CASSEGGGSFGTDTQYF.